These 8 T cell receptor beta chains came from one sample sequenced in a study of long-term antiretroviral therapy in people with HIV. Survey-level resolution applied to immunoSEQ assay v3.0. Profiled with immunoSEQ multiplex PCR; TCRdb holds only in-frame clones, not every one. Altogether roughly 17,000 clones are present, about 81% being singletons, with the ten largest covering 8% to 10%. The material was unsorted PBMCs, obtained 0.3 years before starting antiretroviral therapy. Receptors were obtained from a man in his fifties or sixties with HIV.

The chain joins TRBV15 to TRBJ2-1; 10 bases fit TRBD2. This CDR3 spans 17 amino acids. Germline CDR1 is LNHNV and CDR2 is YYDKDF (reference sequence). V shed 4 bases, J shed 6 bases, and the junction held 12 bases outside the gene matches. CDR3 sequence: CATSTQRSGRARNEQFF. The CDR3 nucleotides are TGTGCCACCAGCACCCAGAGGAGCGGGAGGGCCCGCAATGAGCAGTTCTTC.

This clone has only one observation. The chain employs TRBV9 and TRBJ1-2; 9 positions agree with TRBD1. The CDR3 is made up of 14 amino acids. J gave up 5 bases and V 1 base, and 3 bases lay outside the gene matches. Germline V CDR1 and CDR2: SGDLS, YYNGEE. CDR3 loop: CASSVPGQGYGYTF. The CDR3 DNA reads TGTGCCAGCAGCGTACCGGGACAGGGTTATGGCTACACCTTC.

J is TRBJ1-5 and V is TRBV21-1. TRBV21-1 corresponds to a pseudogene. There are 17 residues in the CDR3. The CDR3 coding sequence is TGTGCCAGCAGCAAATCGCTCTTGGGACGCATCAATCAGCCCCAGCATTTT. Translation gives CASSKSLLGRINQPQHF.

The chain links TRBV5-4 to TRBJ2-5; D gene unclear. V was trimmed by 0 bases and J by 1 base, leaving 4 bases between them. Germline loops: CDR1 SGHNT, CDR2 YYREEE (reference sequence). This CDR3 has 13 residues. CDR3 in amino acids: CASSLGTQETQYF. As DNA, the CDR3 is TGTGCCAGCAGCTTGGGTACCCAAGAGACCCAGTACTTC. The whole variable domain, filled in from reference TRBV5-4 and TRBJ2-5, reads ETGVTQSPTHLIKTRGQQVTLRCSSQSGHNTVSWYQQALGQGPQFIFQYYREEENGRGNFPPRFSGLQFPNYSSELNVNALELDDSALYLCASSLGTQETQYFGPGTRLLVL.

The CDR3 protein is CGTRGQGLEKLFF. In DNA form, the CDR3 reads TGCGGCACCCGGGGACAGGGGCTGGAAAAACTGTTTTTT. The chain has TRBV10-2 and TRBJ1-4; 10 bases match TRBD1. The length of the CDR3 is 13 residues. Per germline, CDR1 WSHSY and CDR2 SAAADI.

A single count supports this clone. J is TRBJ2-1 and V is TRBV12-5, with TRBD2 matching over 7 bases. Germline V gene data show CDR1 as LGHNT and CDR2 as FRNRAP. The junction had 8 bases not matched to a gene; V was cut back by 2 bases and J by 1 base. This CDR3 has 17 residues. The CDR3 region is CASGLTFGRGSYNEQFF. For the CDR3, the DNA is TGTGCTAGTGGTTTGACTTTCGGGCGGGGGTCCTACAATGAGCAGTTCTTC.

This clone was counted between two and nine times. V gene TRBV5-4 combines with J gene TRBJ2-2; 11 bases align to TRBD2. CDR1 SGHNT and CDR2 YYREEE come from the germline V gene (reference sequence). V trimming: 4 bases; J trimming: 7 bases; junction bases outside the gene matches: 3. This CDR3 has 14 amino acids. CDR3 nucleotide sequence: TGTGCCAGCAGCCTGACTAGCGGGGTCGGGGAGCTGTTTTTT. Protein product: CASSLTSGVGELFF. Based on the CDR3 plus reference TRBV5-4 and TRBJ2-2, the full variable domain is ETGVTQSPTHLIKTRGQQVTLRCSSQSGHNTVSWYQQALGQGPQFIFQYYREEENGRGNFPPRFSGLQFPNYSSELNVNALELDDSALYLCASSLTSGVGELFFGEGSRLTVL.

The chain has TRBV2 and TRBJ2-7; 11 bases fit TRBD1. The junction had 8 bases not matched to a gene; V was cut back by 4 bases and J by 6 bases. The CDR3 is 15 amino acids. Germline V lookup: CDR1 SNHLY, CDR2 FYNNEI. The CDR3 is CASSVDRGRGGEQYF. DNA of the CDR3: TGTGCCAGCAGTGTGGACAGGGGGCGGGGAGGCGAGCAGTACTTC.